This T cell receptor (beta chain) comes out of a study of T-cell reconstitution after alpha-beta-depleted transplantation in children (dated by TCRdb to the mid-2010s). Regarding the research as a whole: Using TCR repertoire profiling, the study followed T-cell immune reconstitution in a quantitative way in children after TCRalphabeta/CD19-depleted allogeneic hematopoietic cell transplantation.

Library prep was done by PCR. These reads were obtained on an Illumina HiSeq 2500. TCR library preparation used molecular barcoding, with unique molecular identifiers applied to normalize quantification of the TCRbeta repertoire. The public reads were run again by TCRdb, first through fastp at Q25 and then through MiXCR, and only productive beta chains were kept. When rows share a CDR3 protein, they turn into one entry using the most common DNA and genes. The sample records roughly 350,000 distinct CDR3 sequences, 15% to 20% of which are singletons. The ten largest clones represent about 41% of the sample. The intended sense of this specimen's treatment or condition label: allogeneic hematopoietic cell transplantation with graft depleted of TCRalphabeta T cells and CD19 B cells. The children who served as transplant recipients had been given grafts of TCRalphabeta/CD19-depleted allogeneic hematopoietic cells.

The table lists this clonotype with a few counts. Its antigen target is currently unknown. Base quality data are lacking; no much larger clone is found one base away. Overall results and qualifications from the work: The high TCRbeta diversity at day 60 in some patients was ascribed to recipient T cells and intrathymic progenitors that had survived conditioning. About two months after transplant, the apparently early recovery of alphabetaT-cell counts reportedly depended on just several hundred clones that had expanded rapidly and came from non-depleted graft cells. Hyperexpanded clone frequencies declined over subsequent months; after one year, T-cell counts and TCRbeta diversity were mostly attributed to newly produced T cells.

The sequenced sample was PBMCs, mostly from graft donor cells, obtained 360 days after TCRalphabeta/CD19-depleted stem cell transplant. The sequence was obtained from a male patient aged 2-15 years who had a stem cell transplant for acute lymphoblastic leukemia, so the T cells may come from the graft donor.

CDR3 protein: CAISEFQGVRTEAFF. The nucleotides are TGTGCCATCAGTGAGTTCCAGGGAGTTCGCACTGAAGCTTTCTTT. The sequence is built from TRBV10-3 and TRBJ1-1, with a weak D call of TRBD1 (5 bases match). The CDR3 runs 15 residues from the cysteine to the phenylalanine. The DNA shown is the 45-base CDR3, in frame from base 1. CDR1 and CDR2, per the germline V gene, are ENHRY and SYGVKD. V loses 1 base of germline sequence and J loses 4 bases, and the interval between the two ends is 13 bases.